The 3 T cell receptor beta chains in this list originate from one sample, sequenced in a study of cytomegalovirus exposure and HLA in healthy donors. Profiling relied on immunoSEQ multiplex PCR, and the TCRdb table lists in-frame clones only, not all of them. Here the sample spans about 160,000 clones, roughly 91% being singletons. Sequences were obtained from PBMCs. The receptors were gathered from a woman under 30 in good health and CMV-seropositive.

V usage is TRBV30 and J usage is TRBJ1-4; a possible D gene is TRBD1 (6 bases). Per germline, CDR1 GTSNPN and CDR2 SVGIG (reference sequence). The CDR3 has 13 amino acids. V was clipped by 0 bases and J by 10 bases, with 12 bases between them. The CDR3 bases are TGTGCCTGGAGTGTACCGGGGGGCGGAAAACTGTTTTTT. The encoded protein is CAWSVPGGGKLFF.

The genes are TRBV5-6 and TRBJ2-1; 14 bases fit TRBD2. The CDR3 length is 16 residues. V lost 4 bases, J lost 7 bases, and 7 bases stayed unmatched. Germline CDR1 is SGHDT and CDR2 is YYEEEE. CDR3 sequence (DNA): TGTGCCAGCAGCCCTCTGGGACTAGCGGGAGAGAATGAGCAGTTCTTC. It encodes CASSPLGLAGENEQFF.

CDR3 DNA sequence: TGTGCCAGCAGGAGGGGGTCTCTCACTGAAGCTTTCTTT. Amino acid sequence: CASRRGSLTEAFF. The rearrangement links TRBV7-9 to TRBJ1-1, with D possibly being TRBD1 (6 bases). Between the trimmed V and J ends, which lost 6 bases and 4 bases, there was a span of 12 bases. The CDR3 extends over 13 amino acids. Germline V CDR1 and CDR2: SEHNR, FQNEAQ (reference sequence).